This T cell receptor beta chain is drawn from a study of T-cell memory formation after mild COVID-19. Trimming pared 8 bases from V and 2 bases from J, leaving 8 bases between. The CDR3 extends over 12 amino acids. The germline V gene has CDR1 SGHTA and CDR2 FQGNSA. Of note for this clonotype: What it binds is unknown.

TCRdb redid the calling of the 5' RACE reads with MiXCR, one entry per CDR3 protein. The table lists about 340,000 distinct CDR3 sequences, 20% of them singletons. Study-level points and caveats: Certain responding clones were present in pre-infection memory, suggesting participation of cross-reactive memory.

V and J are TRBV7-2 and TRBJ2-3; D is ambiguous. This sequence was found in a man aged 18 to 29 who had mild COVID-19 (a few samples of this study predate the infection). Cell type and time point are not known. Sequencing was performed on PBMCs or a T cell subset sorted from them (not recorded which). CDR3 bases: TGTGCCAGCCTCTTGTACACAGATACGCAGTATTTT. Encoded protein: CASLLYTDTQYF.